This TCR beta chain was obtained from a study of blood T cells in healthy people across ages. This clonotype was observed a handful of times. In germline, CDR1 is DFQATT, CDR2 SNEGSKA (reference sequence). This CDR3 spans 14 amino acids. The V and J ends lost 2 bases and 5 bases respectively, with 13 bases between them. Using a J-beta primer mix together with a sample-barcoded 5' primer, a second PCR was run for roughly 7 to 12 cycles. Every single cDNA molecule received a tag from a template-switch adaptor with 12 random nucleotides. Each CDR3 protein is one row after TCRdb ran MiXCR on the 5' RACE reads. The data show about 1.4 million distinct CDR3 sequences, with around 59% seen just once and about 6.3% held by the top ten.

V is TRBV20-1 and J is TRBJ1-5; tentative D call: TRBD1 (5 bases). Sequencing was performed on blood. This TCR came from a man aged 18 to 30 in good health. Here the CDR3 reads CSARPGGYYQPQHF. As DNA, the CDR3 is TGCAGTGCTAGACCTGGGGGGTACTATCAGCCCCAGCATTTT.